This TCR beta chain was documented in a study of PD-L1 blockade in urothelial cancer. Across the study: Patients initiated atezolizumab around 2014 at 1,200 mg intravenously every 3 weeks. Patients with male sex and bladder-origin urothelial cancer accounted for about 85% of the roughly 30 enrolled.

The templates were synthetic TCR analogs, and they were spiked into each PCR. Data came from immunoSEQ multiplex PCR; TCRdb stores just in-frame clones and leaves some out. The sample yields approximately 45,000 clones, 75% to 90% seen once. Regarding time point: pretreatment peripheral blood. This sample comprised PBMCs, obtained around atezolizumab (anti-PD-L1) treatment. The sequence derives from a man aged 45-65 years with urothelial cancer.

CDR3: CASSPTGQSNQPQHF. The DNA for the CDR3 is TGTGCCAGCAGTCCAACGGGACAGAGCAATCAGCCCCAGCATTTT. V usage is TRBV6-1 and J usage is TRBJ1-5; 7 positions match TRBD1. This CDR3 has 15 residues. Germline CDR1 is MNHNS and CDR2 is SASEGT. With V trimmed by 5 bases and J by 1 base, 5 bases remained unmatched.